The text below deals with one TCR delta chain. TCRdb has a much larger clone's protein, which differs at residue 15 from the translation of this DNA, likely because of a read error; what is shown is the protein translated from the DNA. The entry originates in a study of γδ T cells in repeated Plasmodium falciparum infection. In the study overall: Malaria-naive adults were infected with P. falciparum NF54 four times over roughly 640 days. Samples were taken at baseline, before some infections, and 21 days after each.

TCRdb re-processed the multiplex PCR reads using CATT. The sample comprises 93,000 or so delta-chain clones, roughly 0.9% of which are singletons, and roughly 9.9% rests with the top ten. Sample: gamma-delta T cells from blood. The receptor's source is a pool of human donors (malaria-infected and uninfected, not separated).

CDR3 loop: CALGVCTRAGRGMSVKLIF. The CDR3 DNA reads as TGTGCTCTTGGAGTGTGCACTAGGGCTGGTCGGGGAATGTCCGTTAAACTCATCTTT. This chain uses TRDV1 with TRDJ1; TRDD3 might be the D (5 bases). V lost 6 bases, J lost 7 bases, and 33 bases lay in between. Germline V gene sequence: CDR1 TSWWSYY, CDR2 QGS. The CDR3 sequence is 19 residues long.